The clone carrying this T cell receptor (beta chain) was seen repeatedly, ten times or more. Its antigen is currently unknown. For repertoire sequencing, the TCR beta CDR3 regions were amplified from RNA transcripts. HTBI primers were employed in first-round RT-PCR, then a second-round multiplex PCR followed. TCRdb reprocessed the multiplex PCR reads via MiXCR and lists one record per CDR3 protein. The sample holds 650,000 to 900,000 distinct CDR3 sequences; roughly 40% are singletons and the top ten take about 40%. Patients were diagnosed from clinical symptoms, serum thyroxine, TRAb, thyroid ultrasound and orbital computed tomography. From fresh peripheral blood, 10 ml in volume, the PBMCs were obtained. The sample originates from a study of Graves' ophthalmopathy and Graves' hyperthyroidism. Study outcomes and limitations: Blood also contained most of the expanded thyroid clonotypes above 0.001 frequency.

The material sequenced was peripheral blood. The receptor was derived from an adult man with Graves' ophthalmopathy.

The CDR3 region has the DNA TGCGCCAGCAGCCAATTGACAGGGAGAGAGACCCAGTACTTC. This sequence encodes CASSQLTGRETQYF. The chain carries TRBV4-3 and TRBJ2-5, with TRBD1 matching 7 bases. CDR1 is LGHNA and CDR2 is YSLEER in the germline V gene. The CDR3 has 14 residues. V was pared by 2 bases and J by 4 bases, with 4 bases of the junction left unmatched.